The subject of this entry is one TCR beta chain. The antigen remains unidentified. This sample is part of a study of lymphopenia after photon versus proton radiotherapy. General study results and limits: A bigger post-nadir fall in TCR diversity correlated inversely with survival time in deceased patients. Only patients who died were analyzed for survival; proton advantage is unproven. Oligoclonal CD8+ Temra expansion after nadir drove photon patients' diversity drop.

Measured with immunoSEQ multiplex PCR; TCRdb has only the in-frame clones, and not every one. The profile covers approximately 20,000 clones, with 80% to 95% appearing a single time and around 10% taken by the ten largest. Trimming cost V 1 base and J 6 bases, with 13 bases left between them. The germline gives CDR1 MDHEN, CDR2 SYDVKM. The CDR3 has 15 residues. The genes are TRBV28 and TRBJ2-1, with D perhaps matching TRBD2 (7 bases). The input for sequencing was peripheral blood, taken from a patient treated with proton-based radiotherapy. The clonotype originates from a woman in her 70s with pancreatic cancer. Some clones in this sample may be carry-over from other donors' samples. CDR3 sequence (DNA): TGTGCCAGCAGTTTATACATCGGGGGGCGCAATGAGCAGTTCTTC. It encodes CASSLYIGGRNEQFF.